Each of the 21 T cell receptor beta chains below was sequenced from the same sample in a study of cytomegalovirus exposure and HLA in healthy donors. Assay: immunoSEQ multiplex PCR; the TCRdb copy retains only in-frame clones and omits some. The sample shows some 180,000 clones, approximately 89% of them seen only once. Sequences were obtained from PBMCs. These TCRs come from a man aged 25 to 40 in good health and CMV-seropositive.

The chain is built from TRBV4-3 and TRBJ2-1; no firm D call. Germline V gene sequence: CDR1 LGHNA, CDR2 YSLEER. V was cut by 0 bases and J by 6 bases, with 15 bases left in between. This CDR3 spans 16 amino acids. In nucleotides, the CDR3 is TGCGCCAGCAGCCAAGATCTCTGGCTAGTGAGCAATGAGCAGTTCTTC. Amino acids: CASSQDLWLVSNEQFF.

The CDR3 nucleotides are TGCGCCAGCAGCCTGCTAGCTGATGGTGAGCAGTTCTTC. Its protein product is CASSLLADGEQFF. V gene TRBV5-1 combines with J gene TRBJ2-1; D is perhaps TRBD2 (5 bases). Germline V gives CDR1 SGHRS, CDR2 YFSETQ. The CDR3 has 13 amino acids. Trimming removed 4 bases at V and 9 bases at J, with 14 bases between.

In its sample, this clone was seen once. The chain links TRBV27 to TRBJ2-5; D is possibly TRBD1 (7 bases). V lost 4 bases and J lost 6, with 9 bases in between. CDR1 is MNHEY and CDR2 is SMNVEV in the germline V gene (reference sequence). The CDR3 sequence is 12 residues long. CDR3 residues: CASSSGGQTQYF. Written as DNA, the CDR3 is TGTGCCAGCAGTTCAGGGGGGCAGACCCAGTACTTC.

The chain recombines TRBV5-1 with TRBJ2-7; D perhaps matches TRBD2 (7 bases). Germline V gene data show CDR1 as SGHRS and CDR2 as YFSETQ. Trimming left V 2 bases short and J 0 bases short, with 9 bases between. The CDR3 loop spans 14 amino acids. This CDR3 is CASSFGGASYEQYF. The CDR3, as DNA: TGCGCCAGCAGCTTTGGGGGGGCCTCCTACGAGCAGTACTTC.

The J gene is TRBJ1-3, the V gene TRBV6-1, with a tentative D call TRBD1 (5 bases). V was cut by 4 bases and J by 2 bases, with 9 bases left in between. Germline CDR1 and CDR2: MNHNS and SASEGT. This CDR3 comprises 14 residues. DNA for the CDR3: TGTGCCAGCAGTGTGGGGGGTACTGGAAACACCATATATTTT. As protein: CASSVGGTGNTIYF.

The V gene is TRBV15, the J gene TRBJ1-1, with D perhaps TRBD1 (6 bases). Trimming pared 4 bases from V and 10 bases from J, leaving 16 bases between. CDR1 LNHNV and CDR2 YYDKDF come from the germline V gene (reference sequence). The CDR3 is 13 amino acids. The CDR3 spells CATSMTDPGAAFF. The CDR3 bases are TGTGCCACCAGCATGACAGATCCAGGGGCAGCTTTCTTT.

This rearrangement joins TRBV28 to TRBJ1-2; 9 nucleotides line up with TRBD1. Germline loops: CDR1 MDHEN, CDR2 SYDVKM. Unmatched junction bases numbered 7, after V lost 5 bases and J lost 3 bases. There are 15 residues in the CDR3. The CDR3 DNA is TGTGCCAGCAGTCTACCTGACAGGGGGGACTATGGCTACACCTTC. Translating it yields CASSLPDRGDYGYTF.

This clone was counted a single time. The V gene is TRBV29-1, the J gene TRBJ2-7; a weak D match, TRBD1 (6 bases). Trimming stripped 6 bases from V and 1 base from J, with 16 bases between. This CDR3 is 14 amino acids long. Germline values: CDR1 SQVTM, CDR2 ANQGSEA. The CDR3 DNA reads as TGCAGCGTCCAGGTCAGGGGCAGGTCCTACGAGCAGTACTTC. Translated, it gives CSVQVRGRSYEQYF.

This clone has only one observation. This sequence joins TRBV28 and TRBJ1-1; D uncertain. Germline-derived CDR1 and CDR2 are MDHEN and SYDVKM. This CDR3 comprises 15 residues. Trimming removed 2 bases from V and 1 base from J, with 11 bases in between. In DNA, the CDR3 is TGTGCCAGCAGTTTAGGTACGACTGGGAACACTGAAGCTTTCTTT. Its protein is CASSLGTTGNTEAFF.

The genes are TRBV4-1 and TRBJ1-1, with D unclear. The CDR3 runs to 14 residues. The V end was cut by 0 bases, the J end by 5 bases, with 10 bases between. Per germline, CDR1 MGHRA and CDR2 YSYEKL. CDR3 sequence: CASSQEPRRTEAFF. The CDR3 coding sequence is TGCGCCAGCAGCCAAGAGCCACGGCGGACTGAAGCTTTCTTT.

This chain uses TRBV6-1 with TRBJ2-7, with D unresolved. The CDR3 runs to 13 residues. CDR1 and CDR2 (germline): MNHNS, SASEGT. V lost 6 bases, J lost 4 bases, and 13 bases lay in between. CDR3 DNA: TGTGCCAGCAGCCTAATGAGCAGATACGAGCAGTACTTC. It is translated as CASSLMSRYEQYF.

This rearrangement joins TRBV29-1 to TRBJ2-1, with 12 nucleotides matching TRBD2. Germline CDR1 SQVTM, CDR2 ANQGSEA. V was pared by 4 bases and J by 4 bases, with 20 bases of the junction left unmatched. The CDR3 spans 20 residues. The CDR3 sequence: CSVGGADGGTSGLIYNEQFF. Written as DNA, the CDR3 is TGCAGCGTTGGGGGCGCAGACGGAGGGACTAGCGGGCTCATTTACAATGAGCAGTTCTTC.

This clone is a singleton in its sample. The chain uses TRBV12-1 and TRBJ1-5; the table names TRBD1, a call not compared with the DNA. TRBV12-1 is noted as a pseudogene. This CDR3 region has 16 residues. This chain's CDR3 is CASHGGPDRGGQPQHF. The CDR3 DNA reads as TGTGCCAGCCACGGGGGTCCGGACAGGGGAGGTCAGCCCCAGCATTTT.

This clone was observed a single time. This rearrangement joins TRBV6-6 to TRBJ2-5, with 7 bases lining up with TRBD1. V was pared by 5 bases and J by 4 bases, with 4 bases of the junction left unmatched. This CDR3 region has 13 residues. Germline-derived CDR1 and CDR2 are MNHNY and SVGAGI (reference sequence). The DNA for the CDR3 is TGTGCCAGCAGTCTAGACAGGGTAGAGACCCAGTACTTC. Its protein product is CASSLDRVETQYF.

This rearrangement joins TRBV7-9 to TRBJ2-3, with 15 bases lining up with TRBD2. The V gene's germline CDR1 is SEHNR and CDR2 FQNEAQ (reference sequence). The trim removed 4 bases at V and 4 bases at J, leaving 6 bases unmatched. The CDR3 length is 17 residues. This CDR3 is CASSSGWTSGGADTQYF. CDR3 nucleotides: TGTGCCAGCAGCTCCGGGTGGACTAGCGGGGGGGCAGATACGCAGTATTTT.

This clone was recorded only once. This chain connects TRBV13 to TRBJ2-1; a weak D match, TRBD2 (5 bases). In germline, CDR1 is PRHDT, CDR2 FYEKMQ (reference sequence). V lost 5 bases and J 7 bases, leaving 9 bases between the germline ends. The CDR3 has 12 residues. The CDR3, as DNA: TGTGCCAGCAGCAGTCGAGGGAATGAGCAGTTCTTC. It translates to CASSSRGNEQFF.

Comment on this clone: Other DNA sequences from this sample encode an identical CDR3 as well. V and J are TRBV5-1 and TRBJ1-5; no clear D gene. The CDR3 has 14 residues. Per germline, CDR1 SGHRS and CDR2 YFSETQ. Trimming cost V 0 bases and J 6 bases, with 10 bases left between them. CDR3 amino acids: CASSLAGAGQPQHF. The CDR3 DNA reads as TGCGCCAGCAGCTTGGCCGGAGCCGGTCAGCCCCAGCATTTT.

V is TRBV13 and J is TRBJ1-2; maybe TRBD1 (5 bases). Germline CDR1 reads PRHDT; CDR2 reads FYEKMQ (reference sequence). The ends were cut back, 8 bases at V and 4 bases at J, with 17 bases in the middle. The CDR3 contains 14 residues. CDR3 nucleotide sequence: TGTGCCAGCCGAGCGGGGGGGAGCGGCTATGGCTACACCTTC. It codes for CASRAGGSGYGYTF.

The chain has TRBV18 and TRBJ2-2; 8 nucleotides agree with TRBD2. Germline loops: CDR1 KGHSH, CDR2 LQKENI. The CDR3 totals 16 residues. The J segment lost 0 bases and the V segment lost 5 bases, leaving 5 bases of the junction unmatched. CDR3 coding DNA: TGTGCCAGCTCAACGTATAGCGGGACGAACACCGGGGAGCTGTTTTTT. It yields the protein CASSTYSGTNTGELFF.

The chain combines TRBV29-1 with TRBJ2-1, with TRBD2 as a possible D gene (6 bases). This CDR3 spans 12 amino acids. Deletions cut 3 bases from V and 7 bases from J, with 10 bases between. The V gene's germline CDR1 is SQVTM and CDR2 ANQGSEA. As DNA, the CDR3 is TGCAGCGTTGAGGGGCTAGCGAATGAGCAGTTCTTC. It translates to CSVEGLANEQFF.

The gene calls are TRBV30 and TRBJ1-1; possibly TRBD1 for D (6 bases). Looked up from germline, CDR1 is GTSNPN and CDR2 is SVGIG (reference sequence). Between the trimmed V and J ends, which lost 3 bases and 5 bases, there was a span of 19 bases. This CDR3 is built from 15 residues. The CDR3 is CAWRPRVQGDTEAFF. DNA of the CDR3: TGTGCCTGGAGACCCCGGGTACAGGGTGATACTGAAGCTTTCTTT.